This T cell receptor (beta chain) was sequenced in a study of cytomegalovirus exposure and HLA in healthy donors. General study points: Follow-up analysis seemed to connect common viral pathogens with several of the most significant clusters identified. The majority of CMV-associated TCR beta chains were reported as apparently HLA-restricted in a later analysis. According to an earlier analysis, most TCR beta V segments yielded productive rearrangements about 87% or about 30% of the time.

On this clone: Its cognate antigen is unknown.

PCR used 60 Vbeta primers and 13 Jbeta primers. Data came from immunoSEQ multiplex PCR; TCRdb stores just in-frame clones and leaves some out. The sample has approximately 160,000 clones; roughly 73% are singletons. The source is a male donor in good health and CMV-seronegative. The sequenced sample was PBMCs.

CDR3 residues: CASMSDSYEQYF. CDR3 in DNA: TGCGCCAGCATGAGTGACTCCTACGAGCAGTACTTC. This sequence joins TRBV5-1 and TRBJ2-7; D is uncertain. Germline V gene sequence: CDR1 SGHRS, CDR2 YFSETQ. V was clipped by 6 bases and J by 0 bases, with 7 bases between them. The CDR3 consists of 12 residues. The full variable domain, in which reference TRBV5-1 and TRBJ2-7 provide the parts outside the CDR3, is KAGVTQTPRYLIKTRGQQVTLSCSPISGHRSVSWYQQTPGQGLQFLFEYFSETQRNKGNFPGRFSGRQFSNSRSEMNVSTLELGDSALYLCASMSDSYEQYFGPGTRLTVT.